Given below is one TCR beta chain in context. CDR3 length: 13 residues. The junction had 2 bases not matched to a gene; V was cut back by 7 bases and J by 4 bases. Germline V gene data show CDR1 as SNHLY and CDR2 as FYNNEI. The sample originates from a study of blood T cell repertoires in COVID-19. Authors' data handling: Estimation of nucleated cell counts was performed using reference gene primer amplification. Sequencing used immunoSEQ multiplex PCR; TCRdb keeps in-frame clones, though not all of them. V, J and clone size are those of that table, while D and trimming were read from the DNA. The repertoire holds 250,000 to 400,000 clones, with more than 75% as singletons.

The specimen was PBMCs or T cells enriched from blood (not recorded which). This sequence originates from a young woman who had recovered from COVID-19. V is TRBV2 and J is TRBJ2-1, with 9 bases aligning to TRBD2. The CDR3 bases are TGTGCCAGCACTAGCGGGGATTACAATGAGCAGTTCTTC. It specifies CASTSGDYNEQFF.